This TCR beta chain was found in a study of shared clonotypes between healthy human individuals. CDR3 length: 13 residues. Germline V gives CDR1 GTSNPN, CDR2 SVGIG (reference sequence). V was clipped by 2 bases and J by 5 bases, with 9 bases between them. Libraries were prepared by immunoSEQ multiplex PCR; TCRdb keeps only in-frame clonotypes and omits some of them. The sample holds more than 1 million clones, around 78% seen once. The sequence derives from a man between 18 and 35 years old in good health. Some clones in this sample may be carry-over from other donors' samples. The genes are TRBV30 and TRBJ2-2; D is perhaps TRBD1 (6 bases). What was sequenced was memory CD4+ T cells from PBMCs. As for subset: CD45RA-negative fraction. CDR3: CAWSRTETGELFF. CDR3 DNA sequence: TGTGCCTGGAGTAGGACAGAGACCGGGGAGCTGTTTTTT.